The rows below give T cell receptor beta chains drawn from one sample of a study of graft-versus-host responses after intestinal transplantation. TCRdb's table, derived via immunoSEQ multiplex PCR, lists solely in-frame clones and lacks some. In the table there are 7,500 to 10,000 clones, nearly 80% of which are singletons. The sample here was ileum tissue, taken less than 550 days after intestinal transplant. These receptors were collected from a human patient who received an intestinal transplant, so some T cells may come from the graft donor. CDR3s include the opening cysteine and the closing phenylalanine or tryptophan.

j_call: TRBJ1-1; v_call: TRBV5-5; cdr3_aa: CASSLEGQGAREAFF
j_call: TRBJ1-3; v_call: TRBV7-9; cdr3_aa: CASSSNTIYF
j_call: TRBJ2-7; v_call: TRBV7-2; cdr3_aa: CASSFGAGAGRYEQYF
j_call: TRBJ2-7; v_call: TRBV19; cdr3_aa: CASSSQGQMINEQYF
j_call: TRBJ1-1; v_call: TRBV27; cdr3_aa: CASSTYDRGTEAFF
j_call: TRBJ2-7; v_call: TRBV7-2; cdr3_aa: CASRSGGGVYEQYF
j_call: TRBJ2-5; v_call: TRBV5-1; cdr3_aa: CASSLVGTSGGRGETQYF
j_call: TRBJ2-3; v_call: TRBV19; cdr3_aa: CASSIRGGATDTQYF
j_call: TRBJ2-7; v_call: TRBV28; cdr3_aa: CAINRPGTGVYEQYF
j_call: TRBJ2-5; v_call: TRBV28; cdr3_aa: CASRAYYSQETQYF
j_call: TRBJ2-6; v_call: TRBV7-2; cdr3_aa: CASSPEPFSGANVLTF
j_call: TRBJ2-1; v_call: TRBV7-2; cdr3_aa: CASSRQGASPYNEQFF
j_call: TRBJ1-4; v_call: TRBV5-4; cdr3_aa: CASSLEPGQGKLFF
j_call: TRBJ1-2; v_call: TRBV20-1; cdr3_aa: CSADRDYGYTF
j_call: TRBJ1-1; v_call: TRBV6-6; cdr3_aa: CASSWNTEAFF
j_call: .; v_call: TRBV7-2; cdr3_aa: CASSLLPGERYEQYF
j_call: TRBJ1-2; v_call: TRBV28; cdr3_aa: CASSSRQVGGLYGYTF
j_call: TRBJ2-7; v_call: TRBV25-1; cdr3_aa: CASRGGTYEQYF
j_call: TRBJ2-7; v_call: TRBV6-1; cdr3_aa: CASSARTPYEQYF
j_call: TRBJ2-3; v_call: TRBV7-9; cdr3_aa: CASSLGTSGRTDTQYF
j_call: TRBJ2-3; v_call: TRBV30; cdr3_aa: CACRLAGGQDTQYF
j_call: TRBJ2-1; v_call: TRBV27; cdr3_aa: CASSNGQDPWNEQFF
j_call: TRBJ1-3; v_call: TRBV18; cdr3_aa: CASSPSPSGPGSGNTIYF
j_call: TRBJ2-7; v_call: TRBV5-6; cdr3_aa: CASSFVSQVGDEQYF
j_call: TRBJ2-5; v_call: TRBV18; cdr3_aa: CASSPLRFQVEEQYF
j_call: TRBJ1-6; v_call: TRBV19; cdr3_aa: CASSFSSYNSPLHF
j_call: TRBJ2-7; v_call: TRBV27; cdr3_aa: CASSLQSGQGFYEQYF
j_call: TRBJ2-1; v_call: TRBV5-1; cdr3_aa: CASRGGLAGGHNDRSEQFF
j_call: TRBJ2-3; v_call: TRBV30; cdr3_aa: CAWSVTSGRGDTQYF
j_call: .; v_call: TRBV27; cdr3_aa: CASSFEGVGGEQYF
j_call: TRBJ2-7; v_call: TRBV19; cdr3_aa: CASSISPPYEQYF
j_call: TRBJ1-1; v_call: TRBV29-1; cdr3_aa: CSGQNTEAFF
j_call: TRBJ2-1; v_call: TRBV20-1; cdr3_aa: CSARGRYEQFF
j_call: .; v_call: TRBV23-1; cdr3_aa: CASSREDEQYF
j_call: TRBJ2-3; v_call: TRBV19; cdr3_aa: CASSGRAFLSTQYF
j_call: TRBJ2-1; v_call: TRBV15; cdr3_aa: CATSRVPGTGVYNEQFF
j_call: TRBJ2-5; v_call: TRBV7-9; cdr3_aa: CASSHGLAGAETQYF
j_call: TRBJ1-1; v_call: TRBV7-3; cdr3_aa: CASSFQQNTEAFF
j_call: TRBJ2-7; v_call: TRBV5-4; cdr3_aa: CASSLGGTSRYEQYF
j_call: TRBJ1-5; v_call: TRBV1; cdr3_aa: CTSIPPGSSYSNQPQHF
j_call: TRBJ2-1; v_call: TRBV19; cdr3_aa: CASSKSGGSSYNEQFF
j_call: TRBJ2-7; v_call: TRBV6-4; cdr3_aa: CASSDDHGIPWGYEQYF
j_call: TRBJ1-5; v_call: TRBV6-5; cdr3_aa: CASSYRVDFQPQHF
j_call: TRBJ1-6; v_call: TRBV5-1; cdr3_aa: CASSLQGERASPLHF
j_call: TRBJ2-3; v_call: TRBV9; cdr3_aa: CASSITTSTDTQYF
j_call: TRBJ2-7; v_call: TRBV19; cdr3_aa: CASSYGQGTYEQYF
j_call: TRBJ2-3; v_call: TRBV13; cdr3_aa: CASSPWGQGLDTQYF
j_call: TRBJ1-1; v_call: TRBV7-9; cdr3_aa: CASSWSPNTEAFF
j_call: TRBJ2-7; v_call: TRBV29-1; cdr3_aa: CSVRSAGGILSSYEQYF
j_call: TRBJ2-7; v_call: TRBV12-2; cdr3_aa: CASRLVERSSYEQYF
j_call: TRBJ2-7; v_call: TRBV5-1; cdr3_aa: CASSLARASTYEQYF
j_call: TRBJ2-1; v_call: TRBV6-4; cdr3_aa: CASKLGLGSYNEQFF
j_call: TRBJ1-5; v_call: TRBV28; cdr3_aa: CASRAGTGYGDQPQHF
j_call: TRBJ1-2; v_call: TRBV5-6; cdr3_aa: CASIGQGGYGYTF